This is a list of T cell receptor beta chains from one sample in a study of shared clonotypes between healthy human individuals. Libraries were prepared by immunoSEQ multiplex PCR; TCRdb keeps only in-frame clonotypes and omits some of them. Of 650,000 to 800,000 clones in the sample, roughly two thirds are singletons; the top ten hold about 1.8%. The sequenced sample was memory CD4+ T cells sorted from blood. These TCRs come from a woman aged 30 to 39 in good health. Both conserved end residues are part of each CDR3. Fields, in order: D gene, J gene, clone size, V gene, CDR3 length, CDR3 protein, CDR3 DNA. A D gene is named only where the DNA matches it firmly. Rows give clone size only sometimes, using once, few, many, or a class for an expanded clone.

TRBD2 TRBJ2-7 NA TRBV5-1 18 CASSALPSGRAGWDEQYF TGCGCCAGCAGCGCCCTCCCTAGCGGGAGGGCAGGGTGGGACGAGCAGTACTTC
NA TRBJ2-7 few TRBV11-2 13 CASSLSPLSEQYF TGTGCCAGCAGCTTATCCCCGCTTAGCGAGCAGTACTTC
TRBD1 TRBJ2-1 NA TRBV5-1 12 CASRRQGDEQFF TGCGCCAGCAGGAGACAGGGGGATGAGCAGTTCTTC
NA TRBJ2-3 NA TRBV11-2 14 CASSLVGHTDTQYF TGTGCCAGCAGCTTAGTCGGCCACACAGATACGCAGTATTTT
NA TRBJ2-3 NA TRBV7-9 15 CASRPRGQRSNTQYF TGTGCCAGCAGACCTAGAGGCCAGCGGTCTAATACGCAGTATTTT
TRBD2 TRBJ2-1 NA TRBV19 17 CASSNPTGLADYNEQFF TGTGCCAGTAGTAATCCTACGGGACTAGCGGACTACAATGAGCAGTTCTTC
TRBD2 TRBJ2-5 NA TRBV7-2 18 CASSFRVRLAGGWETQYF TGTGCCAGCAGCTTTCGGGTCCGACTAGCGGGAGGTTGGGAGACCCAGTACTTC
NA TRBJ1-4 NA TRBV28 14 CASRVGGANEKLFF TGTGCCAGCAGGGTCGGGGGGGCTAATGAAAAACTGTTTTTT
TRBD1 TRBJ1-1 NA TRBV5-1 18 CASSLARMTGQGDTEAFF TGCGCCAGCAGCTTGGCCAGGATGACAGGGCAGGGAGACACTGAAGCTTTCTTT
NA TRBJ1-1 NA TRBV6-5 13 CASSYRGTTEAFF TGTGCCAGCAGTTACAGGGGTACCACTGAAGCTTTCTTT
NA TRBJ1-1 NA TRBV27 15 CASIPTGLGGTEAFF TGTGCCAGCATCCCTACGGGTTTAGGTGGAACTGAAGCTTTCTTT
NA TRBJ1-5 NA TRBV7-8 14 CASREDISNQPQHF TGTGCCAGCAGGGAAGACATTAGCAATCAGCCCCAGCATTTT
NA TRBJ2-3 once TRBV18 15 CASSPTYSNTDTQYF TGTGCCAGCTCACCCACGTACTCTAACACAGATACGCAGTATTTT
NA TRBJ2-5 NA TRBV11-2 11 CASSSQETQYF TGTGCCAGCAGCAGCCAAGAGACCCAGTACTTC
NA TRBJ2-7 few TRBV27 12 CASSRTRYEQYF TGTGCCAGCAGTCGAACCAGATACGAGCAGTACTTC
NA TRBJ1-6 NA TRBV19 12 CASTFGGSPLHF TGTGCCAGTACTTTCGGGGGTTCACCCCTCCACTTT
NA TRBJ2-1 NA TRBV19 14 CASSGGLVVNEQFF TGTGCCAGTAGTGGTGGACTGGTAGTCAATGAGCAGTTCTTC
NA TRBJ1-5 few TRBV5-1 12 CASSSGSGPQHF TGCGCCAGCAGCTCAGGGTCGGGGCCCCAGCATTTT
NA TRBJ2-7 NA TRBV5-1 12 CASSLEPSQQYF TGCGCCAGCAGCTTGGAACCGTCTCAGCAGTACTTC
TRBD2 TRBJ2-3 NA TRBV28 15 CASRWTSGTPDTQYF TGTGCCAGCAGGTGGACTAGCGGGACTCCAGATACGCAGTATTTT
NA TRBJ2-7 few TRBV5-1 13 CASSLVDTGEQYF TGCGCCAGCAGCTTGGTGGATACTGGCGAGCAGTACTTC
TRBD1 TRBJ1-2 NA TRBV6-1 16 CASSEEAGQGAYGYTF TGTGCCAGCAGTGAAGAGGCAGGGCAGGGGGCCTATGGCTACACCTTC
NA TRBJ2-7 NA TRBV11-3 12 CASSSTTGEQYF TGTGCCAGCAGTAGCACTACTGGCGAGCAGTACTTC
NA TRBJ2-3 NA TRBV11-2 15 CASSLVGLLTDTQYF TGTGCCAGCAGCTTAGTGGGGTTATTGACAGATACGCAGTATTTT
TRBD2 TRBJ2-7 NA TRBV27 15 CASSLRLAGAYEQYF TGTGCCAGCAGTTTACGGCTAGCGGGAGCCTACGAGCAGTACTTC
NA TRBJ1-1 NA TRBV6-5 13 CASSRTENTEAFF TGTGCCAGCAGTCGGACGGAGAACACTGAAGCTTTCTTT
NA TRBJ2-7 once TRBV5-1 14 CASSLGTVAHEQYF TGCGCCAGCAGCTTGGGGACAGTCGCCCACGAGCAGTACTTC
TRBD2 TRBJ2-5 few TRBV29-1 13 CSVLAGGHETQYF TGCAGCGTTTTAGCGGGAGGGCATGAGACCCAGTACTTC
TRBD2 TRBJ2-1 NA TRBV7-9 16 CASSSTREGQGRVQFF TGTGCCAGCAGCTCAACGAGGGAGGGCCAGGGTCGCGTGCAGTTCTTC